This entry lists 14 T cell receptor beta chains sequenced from one sample in a study of blood T cells in healthy people across ages. Using a J-beta primer mix together with a sample-barcoded 5' primer, a second PCR was run for roughly 6 to 12 cycles. TCRdb re-called the 5' RACE reads through MiXCR, storing one row per CDR3 protein. The repertoire includes over 700,000 distinct CDR3 sequences, 53% of them detected once, and around 40% sits in the top ten. Sequencing was performed on blood. The receptors shown here come from a man of 80 years or more in good health.

This clonotype has only a few counts. This chain joins TRBV11-2 and TRBJ1-6; 9 nucleotides line up with TRBD1. This CDR3 has 20 amino acids. Germline V CDR1 and CDR2: SGHAT, FQNNGV. V trimming: 0 bases; J trimming: 0 bases; junction bases outside the gene matches: 9. DNA for the CDR3: TGTGCCAGCAGCTTAGATGGAGGGACAGGGTTTAGCTCCTATAATTCACCCCTCCACTTT. Residues: CASSLDGGTGFSSYNSPLHF.

Points on this clonotype: A read error may account for a junction end that differs from germline. This sequence joins TRBV7-7 and TRBJ2-5, with 10 nucleotides matching TRBD2. Germline loops: CDR1 SSHAT, CDR2 FNYEAQ (reference sequence). This CDR3 contains 16 residues. CDR3: CASSYRPTSGEETQYF. CDR3 in DNA: TGTGCTAGCAGCTATCGTCCCACTAGCGGGGAAGAGACCCAGTACTTC.

A few counts support this clonotype. The CDR3 loop is CASSDSGQGTYEQYF. CDR3 nucleotide sequence: TGCGCCAGCAGTGACTCCGGACAGGGGACCTACGAGCAGTACTTC. The V call is TRBV10-1, the J call TRBJ2-7, with 9 positions matching TRBD1. The CDR3 spans 15 residues. Germline lookup yields CDR1 WNHNN and CDR2 SYGVQD (reference sequence). The V segment lost 3 bases and the J segment 2 bases; nucleotides outside the gene matches: 5.

This clonotype was found many times. V usage is TRBV28 and J usage is TRBJ1-2; no clear D gene. Germline loops: CDR1 MDHEN, CDR2 SYDVKM. The CDR3 length is 14 residues. Trimming shortened V by 4 bases and J by 8 bases, and 17 bases separated the two germline ends. Here the CDR3 reads CASSSGSTVEGYTF. CDR3 nucleotide sequence: TGTGCCAGCAGTTCAGGATCTACCGTCGAGGGCTACACCTTC.

The chain uses TRBV9 and TRBJ2-1; 7 bases match TRBD1. The CDR3 spans 18 residues. The germline gives CDR1 SGDLS, CDR2 YYNGEE. Trimming took 4 bases from V and 2 from J; bases not matched to a gene: 15. DNA for the CDR3: TGTGCCAGCAGCTCGGGACAGCTTCTGGTGCCAACCTACAATGAGCAGTTCTTC. It is translated as CASSSGQLLVPTYNEQFF.

V gene TRBV25-1 combines with J gene TRBJ2-7; D ambiguous. The CDR3 extends over 11 amino acids. V lost 1 base to trimming and J lost 10 bases, with 8 bases between them. Germline V gene data show CDR1 as MGHDK and CDR2 as SYGVNS. In nucleotides, the CDR3 is TGTGCCAGCAGTGAATTTGTACAACAGTACTTC. Protein sequence: CASSEFVQQYF.

The V gene is TRBV5-1, the J gene TRBJ1-2, with 11 bases that match TRBD1. The trim removed 5 bases at V and 8 bases at J, leaving 11 bases unmatched. CDR1 is SGHRS and CDR2 is YFSETQ in the germline V gene. CDR3 length equals 15 residues. The CDR3 spells CASSSTGTGGGGYTF. The CDR3 DNA sequence: TGCGCCAGCAGTTCAACCGGGACAGGGGGAGGCGGCTACACCTTC.

In this sample, this clonotype turned up a few times. The chain has TRBV20-1 and TRBJ2-5; 12 bases agree with TRBD2. With V trimmed by 6 bases and J by 3 bases, 5 bases remained unmatched. The CDR3 has 14 residues. Germline V gene sequence: CDR1 DFQATT, CDR2 SNEGSKA (reference sequence). This chain's CDR3 is CSAILAGGKETQYF. CDR3 nucleotide sequence: TGCAGTGCAATTCTAGCGGGAGGGAAAGAGACCCAGTACTTC.

V is TRBV2 and J is TRBJ2-1, with D perhaps TRBD2 (5 bases). The CDR3 totals 14 residues. With 3 bases removed from V and 3 bases from J, the gap between germline ends came to 9 bases. Germline V gene lookup returns CDR1 SNHLY and CDR2 FYNNEI. This CDR3 reads CASSEGAFYNEQFF. The DNA for the CDR3 is TGTGCCAGCAGTGAGGGAGCGTTCTACAATGAGCAGTTCTTC.

The sample holds a few counts of this clonotype. J is TRBJ1-1 and V is TRBV9; the match to TRBD1 covers 7 bases. Trimming took 7 bases from V and 0 from J; bases not matched to a gene: 6. Germline CDR1 is SGDLS and CDR2 is YYNGEE. This CDR3 is 14 amino acids long. CDR3 residues: CASGDSSMNTEAFF. The CDR3 DNA reads TGTGCCAGCGGGGACAGCTCCATGAACACTGAAGCTTTCTTT. Drawing the rest from reference TRBV9 and TRBJ1-1, the complete variable domain is DSGVTQTPKHLITATGQRVTLRCSPRSGDLSVYWYQQSLDQGLQFLIQYYNGEERAKGNILERFSAQQFPDLHSELNLSSLELGDSALYFCASGDSSMNTEAFFGQGTRLTVV.

The chain uses TRBV29-1 and TRBJ1-2, with D perhaps TRBD1 (5 bases). This CDR3 region has 11 residues. V lost 4 bases and J 6 bases, leaving 9 bases between the germline ends. The germline CDR1 and CDR2 sequences are SQVTM and ANQGSEA. The CDR3: CSVAGEDGYTF. CDR3 DNA sequence: TGCAGCGTTGCGGGGGAAGATGGCTACACCTTC.

The rearrangement uses TRBV7-9 and TRBJ1-4; a possible D gene is TRBD1 (5 bases). V lost 2 bases and J 6 bases, leaving 7 bases between the germline ends. The CDR3 has 13 amino acids. Germline V lookup: CDR1 SEHNR, CDR2 FQNEAQ (reference sequence). In DNA, the CDR3 is TGTGCCAGCAGCTTAAAAGGGGATGAAAAACTGTTTTTT. Its translation is CASSLKGDEKLFF.

The chain recombines TRBV6-5 with TRBJ2-2, with 9 bases identical to TRBD2. J was trimmed by 2 bases and V by 5 bases; bases with no gene match: 6. From germline, CDR1 is MNHEY and CDR2 SVGAGI. CDR3 length: 16 residues. The CDR3 loop reads CASSPPSGINTGELFF. CDR3 DNA: TGTGCCAGCAGTCCTCCTAGCGGGATTAACACCGGGGAGCTGTTTTTT.

This clonotype was counted between two and nine times. The V call is TRBV27, the J call TRBJ2-1; D gene ambiguous. Trimming cost V 5 bases and J 0 bases, with 8 bases left between them. From germline, CDR1 is MNHEY and CDR2 SMNVEV (reference sequence). The CDR3 covers 14 residues. The CDR3 is CASSRSRSYNEQFF. In DNA form, the CDR3 reads TGTGCCAGCAGTAGGTCCCGCTCCTACAATGAGCAGTTCTTC.